Listed below are T cell receptor beta chains from one sample, sequenced in a study of T cells after yellow fever vaccination. Each CDR3 protein is one row after TCRdb ran MiXCR on the 5' RACE reads. The sample holds some 99,000 distinct CDR3 sequences, approximately 5.5% seen once. Sequences were derived from CD8+ T cells sorted from PBMCs, sampled 10 days after the yellow fever booster vaccination. These receptors originate from a young man who received the YFV17D yellow fever vaccine. Both conserved end residues are part of each CDR3. A D gene is named only where the DNA matches it firmly. Size is stated for part of the rows, as once, few or many counts, or as a class when the clone is expanded.

V	size	J	D	DNA	CDR3
TRBV5-6	few	TRBJ1-6	NA	TGTGCCAGCAGTCTAGCCTATAATTCACCCCTCCACTTT	CASSLAYNSPLHF
TRBV5-4	few	TRBJ1-1	NA	TGTGCCAGCAGCTTGGTGCTGGGCATGAACACTGAAGCTTTCTTT	CASSLVLGMNTEAFF
TRBV14	NA	TRBJ2-1	NA	TGTGCCAGCAGCCAAATTGGGGTTAAGCATAATGAGCAGTTCTTC	CASSQIGVKHNEQFF
TRBV5-1	few	TRBJ1-5	NA	TGCGCCAGCAGCTTGGTATCTGGACGCAATCAGCCCCAGCATTTT	CASSLVSGRNQPQHF
TRBV12-3/TRBV12-4	NA	TRBJ2-3	NA	TGTGCCAGCAGACCGAGCGATGTCGCGAGCGGTAGCACAGATACGCAGTATTTT	CASRPSDVASGSTDTQYF
TRBV27	NA	TRBJ2-1	NA	TGTGCCAGCAGAGCTTACAATGAGCAGTTCTTC	CASRAYNEQFF
TRBV7-9	few	TRBJ2-3	NA	TGTGCCAGCAGCTTAATCCAGGGCGGGAAAAGGGATACGCAGTATTTT	CASSLIQGGKRDTQYF
TRBV5-6	NA	TRBJ1-1	NA	TGTGCCAGCAGCCCGGACAGCGCTCGATCGAACACTGAAGCTTTCTTT	CASSPDSARSNTEAFF
TRBV15	many	TRBJ2-7	TRBD1	TGTGCCACCAGCGGAGGACGGGACAGAGGCTACGAGCAGTACTTC	CATSGGRDRGYEQYF
TRBV4-1	few	TRBJ1-4	NA	TGCGCCAGCAGCCCCGCGGGGGGCGGAGATGAAAAACTGTTTTTT	CASSPAGGGDEKLFF
TRBV11-2	few	TRBJ2-4	NA	TGTGCCAGCAGCTTGCAGGGTGGGTGGGAAAACATTCAGTACTTC	CASSLQGGWENIQYF
TRBV29-1	many	TRBJ2-1	NA	TGCAGCGTTGAAGACCCCGGAGGCGGGTGGCATGAGCAGTTCTTC	CSVEDPGGGWHEQFF
TRBV4-3	NA	TRBJ2-2	NA	TGCGCCAGCAGCCAAGATGGGGGCGCGAACACCGGGGAGCTGTTTTTT	CASSQDGGANTGELFF
TRBV4-1	few	TRBJ2-3	TRBD1	TGCGCCAGCAGCCAAGACCAAAGGACAGGGGGCCTCACAGATACGCAGTATTTT	CASSQDQRTGGLTDTQYF
TRBV20-1	NA	TRBJ2-1	TRBD2	TGCAGTGCTAGGTCTTTAGCGGGCCTTTCCTCTGAGCAGTTCTTC	CSARSLAGLSSEQFF
TRBV15	medium-sized	TRBJ2-2	NA	TGTGCCACCAGCAGTGGGACGGGGGACACCGGGGAGCTGTTTTTT	CATSSGTGDTGELFF
TRBV3-1	NA	TRBJ2-7	NA	TGTGCCAGCAGCCAAGGAAACCGAGGAGGCTACGAGCAGTACTTC	CASSQGNRGGYEQYF
TRBV6-6	many	TRBJ2-6	NA	TGTGCCAGCGCTCCAGAGCTTAAGAGCTCTGGGGCCAACGTCCTGACTTTC	CASAPELKSSGANVLTF
TRBV4-1	NA	TRBJ1-6	NA	TGCGCCAGCAGCCACGAGGGAGGGGGTTCACCCCTCCACTTT	CASSHEGGGSPLHF
TRBV19	NA	TRBJ2-4	NA	TGTGCCAGTATCGGCCGGGGCAGCTTACTAGCCAAAAACATTCAGTACTTC	CASIGRGSLLAKNIQYF
TRBV29-1	NA	TRBJ1-2	NA	TGCAGCGTTGAAGATAACGGACGGGACTATGGCTACACCTTC	CSVEDNGRDYGYTF
TRBV27	NA	TRBJ2-2	TRBD1	TGTGCCAGCAGTGACAGGGGGTATAGGGCGAACACCGGGGAGCTGTTTTTT	CASSDRGYRANTGELFF
TRBV5-4	few	TRBJ1-1	NA	TGTGCCAGCAGGACAGCTCCGGGGACTGAAGCTTTCTTT	CASRTAPGTEAFF
TRBV4-1	few	TRBJ1-6	TRBD1	TGCGCCAGCAACCTACGACAGGGGGCCAATTCACCCCTCCACTTT	CASNLRQGANSPLHF
TRBV7-8	few	TRBJ2-7	NA	TGTGCCAGCAGCTTATTCCTAGCTCGGTCCTACGAGCAGTACTTC	CASSLFLARSYEQYF
TRBV19	many	TRBJ2-5	NA	TGTGCCAGTAGTATAGATAGTACCGCGGGACACATGTACCAAGAGACCCAGTACTTC	CASSIDSTAGHMYQETQYF
TRBV7-9	many	TRBJ2-1	NA	TGTGCCAGCAGCTCCCGACAGGTATATGAGCAGTTCTTC	CASSSRQVYEQFF
TRBV6-5	few	TRBJ1-5	NA	TGTGCCAGCAGCCCCTCGGACAGTCCTCAGCCCCAGCATTTT	CASSPSDSPQPQHF
TRBV7-3	NA	TRBJ2-1	TRBD2	TGTGCCAGCAGCTTAGGTTCGGGGGGTGGCAATGAGCAGTTCTTC	CASSLGSGGGNEQFF
TRBV7-7	few	TRBJ2-5	TRBD1	TGTGCTAGCAGCCCCCCGGGACAGGGTTGGAAGACCCAGTACTTC	CASSPPGQGWKTQYF
TRBV4-3	NA	TRBJ1-2	TRBD1	TGCGCCAGCAGCCATTACAGGGGTTATGTGGGCTACACCTTC	CASSHYRGYVGYTF
TRBV7-2	NA	TRBJ2-3	TRBD2	TGTGCCAGCAGCTTAACTGGCGGGGGGCCTCGGGATACGCAGTATTTT	CASSLTGGGPRDTQYF
TRBV4-3	many	TRBJ2-6	NA	TGCGCCAGCAGCCAAGGAGTTGTCCTCTCTGGGGCCAACGTCCTGACTTTC	CASSQGVVLSGANVLTF
TRBV12-3/TRBV12-4	NA	TRBJ1-2	NA	TGTGCCAGCAAGGCAGGGCCGAGCTATGGCTACACCTTC	CASKAGPSYGYTF
TRBV12-3/TRBV12-4	NA	TRBJ1-1	NA	TGTGCCAGCAGTCCATCGGACGGATACACTGAAGCTTTCTTT	CASSPSDGYTEAFF
TRBV6-5	many	TRBJ2-2	TRBD2	TGTGCCAGCAGTTACTCTGTGAATAGCGGGGTCCGGGAGCTGTTTTTT	CASSYSVNSGVRELFF
TRBV12-3/TRBV12-4	NA	TRBJ2-1	NA	TGTGCCAGCAGGCTATTGGGGGAGCAGTTCTTC	CASRLLGEQFF
TRBV6-5	many	TRBJ1-2	NA	TGTGCCAGCAGTTACAGCCGGGTGTCGGGCTACACCTTC	CASSYSRVSGYTF
TRBV7-9	NA	TRBJ2-7	NA	TGTGCCAGCAGCGGCGGGCCCCTGGGGGAGCAGTACTTC	CASSGGPLGEQYF
TRBV7-2	NA	TRBJ2-7	NA	TGTGCCAGCAGCGCCGGGACGGACGGAGACGAGCAGTACTTC	CASSAGTDGDEQYF
TRBV13	NA	TRBJ1-2	NA	TGTGCCAGCGTCGAGCACAACAGAAAACATTATGGCTACACCTTC	CASVEHNRKHYGYTF
TRBV27	NA	TRBJ2-2	TRBD2	TGTGCCAGCAGTCCCCTGACTAGCGGGGGGGCGGTCACCGGGGAGCTGTTTTTT	CASSPLTSGGAVTGELFF
TRBV12-3/TRBV12-4	many	TRBJ2-3	NA	TGTGCCAGCACCTCGGACGCCCAGAGGACAGATACGCAGTATTTT	CASTSDAQRTDTQYF
TRBV6-5	many	TRBJ1-1	TRBD1	TGTGCCAGCACCTTCGGACAGGGGGTAACTGAAGCTTTCTTT	CASTFGQGVTEAFF
TRBV6-5	few	TRBJ2-5	NA	TGTGCCACCCCGTTGAGGGAGACCCAGTACTTC	CATPLRETQYF
TRBV7-2	many	TRBJ2-3	NA	TGTGCCAGCAGCTTAGCGACACCCCCGAGCACAGATACGCAGTATTTT	CASSLATPPSTDTQYF
TRBV6-2/TRBV6-3	NA	TRBJ2-5	TRBD2	TGTGCCAGCAGTTACGGGCGGGGTAGCGGGGCAGAGACCCAGTACTTC	CASSYGRGSGAETQYF
TRBV20-1	NA	TRBJ2-4	TRBD2	TGCAGTGCTAGAGATCGGGCTAGCGGGGCCCGCGTCATTCAGTACTTC	CSARDRASGARVIQYF
TRBV7-2	few	TRBJ1-5	NA	TGTGCCAGCAGTGATCCCCCGGGACAGCCCCAGCATTTT	CASSDPPGQPQHF
TRBV10-3	few	TRBJ2-3	TRBD2	TGTGCCATCAGTGAGTCAAGCGGGGGAAGGACGCAGTATTTT	CAISESSGGRTQYF